This T cell receptor (beta chain) derives from a study of CD8 T cells in ankylosing spondylitis. Study-level results: Relatively scarce in peripheral blood, disease-linked clones were CD8+. In ankylosing spondylitis patients, matched synovial fluid reportedly showed significant enrichment of disease-linked clones. Within ankylosing spondylitis blood, a TCR beta motif made up of seven or eight highly homologous variants appeared to be characteristic.

This clonotype was picked up a small number of times. Its antigen remains unidentified. TCRdb independently ran MiXCR on the 5' RACE reads; one entry per CDR3 protein. The sample yields about 300,000 distinct CDR3 sequences, around a tenth seen once. The CDR3 loop spans 13 amino acids. Germline V lookup: CDR1 SGHRS, CDR2 YFSETQ. The V and J ends lost 0 bases and 7 bases respectively, with 8 bases between them. This receptor was taken from a female donor with ankylosing spondylitis or in good health (not recorded which). The sequencing input was blood, either unsorted or a sorted T cell fraction (not recorded which). V and J are TRBV5-1 and TRBJ2-1; D unresolved. The CDR3 DNA follows: TGCGCCAGCAGCTTGGCCGGGCAGAATGAGCAGTTCTTC. It specifies CASSLAGQNEQFF.